Shown below are 27 T cell receptor beta chains from a single sample sequenced in a study of blood T cell repertoires in COVID-19. Here immunoSEQ multiplex PCR was the method, and the copy in TCRdb shows in-frame clones only, minus some. Found here are fewer than 400,000 clones, 88% of them singletons; the top ten hold about 4.7%. Sequencing input: PBMCs or T cells enriched from blood (not recorded which). These receptors came from a man aged 30 to 39 who had recovered from COVID-19.

CDR3 sequence: CAWSGQGTDTQYF. For the CDR3, the DNA is TGTGCCTGGAGTGGACAGGGCACAGATACGCAGTATTTT. The genes are TRBV30 and TRBJ2-3, with a weak D call TRBD1 (6 bases). The germline gives CDR1 GTSNPN, CDR2 SVGIG (reference sequence). Trimming took 1 base from V and 1 from J, leaving 6 bases between them. The CDR3 sequence is 13 residues long.

This sequence joins TRBV28 and TRBJ1-2; 7 bases fit TRBD1. The V gene end was trimmed by 1 base and the J gene end by 2 bases; junction bases not matched to a gene: 4. Germline V gives CDR1 MDHEN, CDR2 SYDVKM. The CDR3 runs to 15 residues. The CDR3 coding sequence is TGTGCCAGCAGTTTATCCGGGACAGCGAACTATGGCTACACCTTC. Its protein is CASSLSGTANYGYTF.

The rearrangement joins TRBV9 to TRBJ2-5; TRBD1 matches at 9 bases. The CDR3 runs to 15 residues. Trimming took 0 bases from V and 5 from J; bases not matched to a gene: 5. Per the germline V gene, CDR1 is SGDLS and CDR2 is YYNGEE. The chain's CDR3 is CASSVGQGVRETQYF. The CDR3, as DNA: TGTGCCAGCAGCGTAGGACAGGGGGTTAGGGAGACCCAGTACTTC.

The rearrangement links TRBV11-1 to TRBJ2-7; the D is unclear. V lost 1 base and J lost 7, with 14 bases in between. Germline V gene sequence: CDR1 SGHAT, CDR2 FQDESV (reference sequence). The CDR3 has 14 amino acids. In DNA form, the CDR3 reads TGTGCCAGCAGCTTAGGAGGAGATGGAAAGGAGCAGTACTTC. This sequence encodes CASSLGGDGKEQYF. Based on the CDR3 plus reference TRBV11-1 and TRBJ2-7, the full variable domain is EAEVAQSPRYKITEKSQAVAFWCDPISGHATLYWYRQILGQGPELLVQFQDESVVDDSQLPKDRFSAERLKGVDSTLKIQPAELGDSAMYLCASSLGGDGKEQYFGPGTRLTVT.

CDR3 in DNA: TGTGCCAGTAGTATTGGTGGGGCAGGGAATAATCAGCCCCAGCATTTT. Amino acid sequence: CASSIGGAGNNQPQHF. The rearrangement joins TRBV19 to TRBJ1-5; the D gene is possibly TRBD1 (5 bases). The germline gives CDR1 LNHDA, CDR2 SQIVND (reference sequence). The V gene lost 3 bases and the J gene lost 4 bases, with 16 bases spanning the gap. The CDR3 runs to 16 residues.

The chain's CDR3 is CASSSDLAEQYF. The CDR3 coding sequence is TGTGCCAGCAGTTCAGACTTGGCCGAGCAGTACTTC. The V and J genes are TRBV12-3 or TRBV12-4 and TRBJ2-7; D unclear. V dropped 4 bases and J dropped 6 bases, with 10 bases sitting between them. This CDR3 region has 12 residues.

The chain is built from TRBV5-4 and TRBJ2-7; TRBD2 matches 11 bases. J was trimmed by 0 bases and V by 6 bases; bases with no gene match: 5. The CDR3 runs to 15 residues. Germline V gene sequence: CDR1 SGHNT, CDR2 YYREEE (reference sequence). This chain's CDR3 is CASTLAGGPSYEQYF. DNA for the CDR3: TGTGCCAGCACGCTAGCGGGGGGACCCTCCTACGAGCAGTACTTC. Together with reference TRBV5-4 and TRBJ2-7, the CDR3 gives the full variable domain: ETGVTQSPTHLIKTRGQQVTLRCSSQSGHNTVSWYQQALGQGPQFIFQYYREEENGRGNFPPRFSGLQFPNYSSELNVNALELDDSALYLCASTLAGGPSYEQYFGPGTRLTVT.

This chain joins TRBV11-2 and TRBJ2-3; D ambiguous. Germline lookup yields CDR1 SGHAT and CDR2 FQNNGV. Trimming removed 1 base from V and 4 bases from J, with 21 bases in between. CDR3 length equals 18 residues. The CDR3 bases are TGTGCCAGCAGCTTAGGCCTGATAAGTGGTTCGGTGGCAGATACGCAGTATTTT. It specifies CASSLGLISGSVADTQYF. The full variable domain, rest sourced from reference TRBV11-2 and TRBJ2-3, is EAGVAQSPRYKIIEKRQSVAFWCNPISGHATLYWYQQILGQGPKLLIQFQNNGVVDDSQLPKDRFSAERLKGVDSTLKIQPAKLEDSAVYLCASSLGLISGSVADTQYFGPGTRLTVL.

The rearrangement links TRBV9 to TRBJ2-1; a weak D match, TRBD2 (5 bases). CDR1 is SGDLS and CDR2 is YYNGEE in the germline V gene. The CDR3 contains 16 residues. Trimming stripped 2 bases from V and 1 base from J, with 13 bases between. The CDR3 protein is CASSVQISDSYNEQFF. Written as DNA, the CDR3 is TGTGCCAGCAGCGTGCAAATTAGCGATTCCTACAATGAGCAGTTCTTC.

Here the CDR3 reads CAFSLGPGVTYGYTF. Written as DNA, the CDR3 is TGTGCCTTCTCCCTGGGTCCGGGGGTAACCTATGGCTACACCTTC. This rearrangement joins TRBV30 to TRBJ1-2, with D possibly matching TRBD1 (5 bases). CDR3 size: 15 residues. V shed 7 bases and J shed 4 bases, with 22 bases lying between them. Germline loops: CDR1 GTSNPN, CDR2 SVGIG (reference sequence).

This chain links TRBV28 with TRBJ2-5; 9 positions match TRBD2. The length of the CDR3 is 16 residues. With V trimmed by 3 bases and J by 5 bases, 10 bases remained unmatched. Germline loops: CDR1 MDHEN, CDR2 SYDVKM. The CDR3 DNA reads TGTGCCAGCAGTTTTGCGGGACTAGCTGTCCTCGAGACCCAGTACTTC. Protein: CASSFAGLAVLETQYF.

This chain uses TRBV2 with TRBJ2-7, with D perhaps matching TRBD1 (5 bases). Germline V gene sequence: CDR1 SNHLY, CDR2 FYNNEI. This CDR3 has 13 residues. V dropped 3 bases and J dropped 2 bases, with 8 bases sitting between them. CDR3 nucleotides: TGTGCCAGCAGTGACAGGGCCCCCTACGAGCAGTACTTC. Amino acids: CASSDRAPYEQYF.

This chain links TRBV6-1 with TRBJ2-7; D is unresolved. This CDR3 has 13 amino acids. The V gene's germline CDR1 is MNHNS and CDR2 SASEGT. Deletions cut 1 base from V and 7 bases from J, with 11 bases between. CDR3: CASSEGAVREQYF. The CDR3 coding sequence is TGTGCCAGCAGTGAAGGGGCTGTTCGTGAGCAGTACTTC.

The chain combines TRBV19 with TRBJ1-1; D remains ambiguous. V shed 1 base and J shed 3 bases, with 6 bases lying between them. Looked up from germline, CDR1 is LNHDA and CDR2 is SQIVND (reference sequence). CDR3 length: 13 amino acids. The CDR3 spells CASSIGSYTEAFF. The DNA for the CDR3 is TGTGCCAGTAGTATAGGGAGCTACACTGAAGCTTTCTTT. Full variable domain (outside the CDR3, taken from reference TRBV19 and TRBJ1-1): DGGITQSPKYLFRKEGQNVTLSCEQNLNHDAMYWYRQDPGQGLRLIYYSQIVNDFQKGDIAEGYSVSREKKESFPLTVTSAQKNPTAFYLCASSIGSYTEAFFGQGTRLTVV.

Turning to this clone: Other nucleotide sequences from this sample produce the same CDR3. This chain connects TRBV28 to TRBJ1-2; maybe TRBD1 (6 bases). V dropped 5 bases and J dropped 4 bases, with 8 bases sitting between them. Germline CDR1 is MDHEN and CDR2 is SYDVKM. The CDR3 runs to 12 residues. The CDR3 sequence: CASSRTVYGYTF. The CDR3 DNA follows: TGTGCCAGCAGTCGGACAGTCTATGGCTACACCTTC.

In regard to this clone: The same CDR3 can be traced to other DNA sequences in this sample. The CDR3 DNA reads TGTGCCTGGAGTGTACGAGGGAATCAGCCCCAGCATTTT. Its translation is CAWSVRGNQPQHF. The rearrangement uses TRBV30 and TRBJ1-5; D is unresolved. Germline loops: CDR1 GTSNPN, CDR2 SVGIG (reference sequence). This CDR3 spans 13 amino acids. V lost 0 bases and J 4 bases, leaving 7 bases between the germline ends.

This clone appeared a single time. The CDR3 here is CASSLESAWSSYNEQFF. The CDR3 bases are TGTGCCAGCAGCTTAGAATCAGCCTGGAGCTCCTACAATGAGCAGTTCTTC. The chain couples TRBV7-8 to TRBJ2-1; no reliable D call. CDR3 size: 17 residues. Deletions cut 1 base from V and 0 bases from J, with 13 bases between. Germline CDR1 and CDR2: SGHVS and FQNEAQ.

The V gene is TRBV4-2, the J gene TRBJ2-7, with 10 nucleotides matching TRBD2. The germline gives CDR1 LGHNA, CDR2 YNFKEQ. The CDR3 contains 18 residues. Losses at the gene ends were 0 bases for V and 0 bases for J; bases not matched to a gene: 8. The CDR3 sequence: CASSQDGASGGASYEQYF. In nucleotides, the CDR3 is TGTGCCAGCAGCCAAGATGGGGCTAGCGGGGGCGCCTCCTACGAGCAGTACTTC.

In the case of this clone: One end of the junction does not line up with germline, which may come from a read error. The rearrangement uses TRBV28 and TRBJ2-7, with a tentative D call TRBD2 (5 bases). Germline V lookup: CDR1 MDHEN, CDR2 SYDVKM. This CDR3 region has 11 residues. The CDR3 DNA is TGTGCCAGCTCCCAGCGGCGGCCACTTTTCTTC. This encodes CASSQRRPLFF. Complete variable domain (other parts from reference TRBV28 and TRBJ2-7): DVKVTQSSRYLVKRTGEKVFLECVQDMDHENMFWYRQDPGLGLRLIYFSYDVKMKEKGDIPEGYSVSREKKERFSLILESASTNQTSMYLCASSQRRPLFFGPGTRLTVT.

This chain joins TRBV13 and TRBJ1-1, with TRBD1 matching over 10 bases. V was pared by 1 base and J by 5 bases, with 7 bases of the junction left unmatched. The CDR3 has 16 residues. Germline values: CDR1 PRHDT, CDR2 FYEKMQ (reference sequence). The CDR3 loop reads CASSLASDRGNTEAFF. In DNA, the CDR3 is TGTGCCAGCAGCTTAGCTTCGGACAGGGGGAATACTGAAGCTTTCTTT.

CDR3 protein: CASTTTRNTGELFF. In nucleotides, the CDR3 is TGTGCCAGCACGACGACACGTAACACCGGGGAGCTGTTTTTT. The gene calls are TRBV2 and TRBJ2-2; D gene ambiguous. The germline V gene has CDR1 SNHLY and CDR2 FYNNEI. CDR3 size: 14 residues. V was trimmed by 7 bases and J by 2 bases, leaving 11 bases between them.

The CDR3 DNA reads TGCGCCAGCAGCTTTAGCGGGGGTTCCCAAGAGACCCAGTACTTC. Residues: CASSFSGGSQETQYF. The chain links TRBV5-1 to TRBJ2-5, with TRBD2 matching over 9 bases. CDR1 is SGHRS, CDR2 YFSETQ, per germline. With 2 bases clipped from V and 1 base from J, the junction kept 3 bases outside the gene matches. This CDR3 contains 15 residues.

This sequence joins TRBV6-5 and TRBJ1-1; no definite D call. CDR1 and CDR2 (germline): MNHEY, SVGAGI. CDR3 length: 15 residues. Between the trimmed V and J ends, which lost 6 bases and 0 bases, there was a span of 14 bases. The CDR3 loop is CASRYLGSVNTEAFF. Here the CDR3 DNA reads TGTGCCAGCAGGTACCTCGGTTCGGTGAACACTGAAGCTTTCTTT.

This clone was detected once. The chain joins TRBV27 to TRBJ2-7; D uncertain. The V end lost 1 base, the J end lost 11 bases, and 3 bases lay between the germline ends. The length of the CDR3 is 9 residues. Per the germline V gene, CDR1 is MNHEY and CDR2 is SMNVEV (reference sequence). As DNA, the CDR3 is TGTGCCAGCAGTTTATATAAGTACTTC. Protein sequence: CASSLYKYF.

In nucleotides, the CDR3 is TGTGCCATCATGAATCCGGGATTCTTCGCTTTCTTT. Translation gives CAIMNPGFFAFF. The chain has TRBV10-3 and TRBJ1-1; D is ambiguous. The CDR3 contains 12 residues. CDR1 and CDR2 (germline): ENHRY, SYGVKD. V shed 7 bases and J shed 11 bases, with 17 bases lying between them.

The chain joins TRBV15 to TRBJ2-7, with D perhaps TRBD1 (6 bases). V gave up 1 base and J gave up 6 bases, with 19 bases separating them. Looked up from germline, CDR1 is LNHNV and CDR2 is YYDKDF (reference sequence). There are 16 residues in the CDR3. DNA of the CDR3: TGTGCCACCAGCAGAGGCCGATACAGGGTCGCGGGCGAGCAGTACTTC. Amino acids: CATSRGRYRVAGEQYF.

V is TRBV11-2 and J is TRBJ1-6, with TRBD1 matching over 7 bases. The V segment lost 6 bases and the J segment 4 bases; nucleotides outside the gene matches: 3. This CDR3 region has 14 residues. The V gene's germline CDR1 is SGHAT and CDR2 FQNNGV. The CDR3 nucleotides are TGTGCCAGCAGTGACAGGGTTTATAATTCACCCCTCCACTTT. Its protein product is CASSDRVYNSPLHF. Variable domain in full (rest from reference TRBV11-2 and TRBJ1-6): EAGVAQSPRYKIIEKRQSVAFWCNPISGHATLYWYQQILGQGPKLLIQFQNNGVVDDSQLPKDRFSAERLKGVDSTLKIQPAKLEDSAVYLCASSDRVYNSPLHFGNGTRLTVT.